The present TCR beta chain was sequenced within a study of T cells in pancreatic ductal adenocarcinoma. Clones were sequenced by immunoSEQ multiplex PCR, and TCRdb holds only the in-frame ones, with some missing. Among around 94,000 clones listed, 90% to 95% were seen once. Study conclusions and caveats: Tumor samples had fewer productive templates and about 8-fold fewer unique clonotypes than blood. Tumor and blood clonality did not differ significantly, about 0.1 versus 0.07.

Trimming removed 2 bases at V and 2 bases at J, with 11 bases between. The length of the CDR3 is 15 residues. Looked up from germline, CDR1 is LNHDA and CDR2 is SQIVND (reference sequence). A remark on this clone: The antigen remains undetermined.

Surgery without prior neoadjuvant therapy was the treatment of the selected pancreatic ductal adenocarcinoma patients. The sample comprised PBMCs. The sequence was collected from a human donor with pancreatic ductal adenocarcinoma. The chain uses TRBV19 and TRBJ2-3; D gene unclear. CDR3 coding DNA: TGTGCCAGTAGTATATTAGGAGCGTCCACAGATACGCAGTATTTT. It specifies CASSILGASTDTQYF.